The rows below give T cell receptor beta chains drawn from one sample of a study of vaccination effects on CD4 cells after COVID-19. Clones were read by immunoSEQ multiplex PCR, and TCRdb kept only the in-frame ones, dropping some. The table lists more than 40,000 clones, about 80% of them singletons. No antigen has been identified for these receptors. This material consisted of CD4+ T cells from PBMCs cultured without peptide, taken before COVID-19 vaccination. These receptors were taken from a human donor who had a prior SARS-CoV-2 infection. The CDR3 runs from the conserved cysteine through the conserved F or W. A D gene is named only where the DNA matches it firmly. The size of a clone is reported for some rows only, either as once, few or many, or as a class for expanded clones.

abundance	d_gene	v_gene	j_gene	CDR3aa	CDR3nt
NA	NA	TRBV7-3	TRBJ1-2	CASSLNPMEGYTF	TGTGCCAGCAGCTTAAATCCTATGGAAGGCTACACCTTC
NA	NA	TRBV9	TRBJ1-5	CASSVDVSAAQHF	TGTGCCAGCAGCGTAGACGTATCAGCGGCCCAGCATTTT
NA	NA	TRBV11-2	TRBJ2-1	CASSLAGNDNEQFF	TGTGCCAGCAGCTTAGCGGGTAACGACAATGAGCAGTTCTTC
NA	TRBD2	TRBV7-2	TRBJ2-1	CASRPLAGESYNEQFF	TGTGCCAGCAGGCCTCTAGCGGGAGAGTCCTACAATGAGCAGTTCTTC
NA	TRBD2	TRBV4-2	TRBJ2-5	CASSHGTSGGGETQYF	TGTGCCAGCAGCCATGGGACTAGCGGGGGCGGGGAGACCCAGTACTTC
NA	NA	TRBV7-3	TRBJ1-1	CASSKTGNTEAFF	TGTGCCAGCAGCAAAACAGGGAACACTGAAGCTTTCTTT
NA	TRBD2	TRBV2	TRBJ2-7	CASNLAGDYEQYF	TGTGCCAGCAATCTAGCGGGAGACTACGAGCAGTACTTC
NA	TRBD2	TRBV7-9	TRBJ2-2	CASSTLRRLASNTGELFF	TGTGCCAGCAGCACTCTTCGCCGACTAGCGTCGAACACCGGGGAGCTGTTTTTT
NA	NA	TRBV5-1	TRBJ2-3	CASSAGSTDTQYF	TGCGCCAGCAGCGCCGGTAGCACAGATACGCAGTATTTT
NA	NA	TRBV11-2	TRBJ2-1	CASSLEGFSSYNEQFF	TGTGCCAGCAGCTTAGAAGGCTTTAGCTCCTACAATGAGCAGTTCTTC
NA	NA	TRBV7-8	TRBJ1-5	CASSLAWMGVGQPQHF	TGTGCCAGCAGCTTAGCGTGGATGGGGGTGGGTCAGCCCCAGCATTTT
many	NA	TRBV5-6	TRBJ2-1	CASSLDTYNEQFF	TGTGCCAGCAGCTTGGACACCTACAATGAGCAGTTCTTC
NA	NA	TRBV7-9	TRBJ1-2	CASSLESGGGYTF	TGTGCCAGCAGCTTAGAATCCGGTGGTGGCTACACCTTC
NA	NA	TRBV4-1	TRBJ2-1	CASSQEEGGAGDEQFF	TGCGCCAGCAGCCAAGAGGAAGGTGGTGCAGGGGATGAGCAGTTCTTC
once	NA	TRBV15	TRBJ2-5	CATSRDRGETQYF	TGTGCCACCAGCAGAGATCGGGGGGAGACCCAGTACTTC
once	TRBD2	TRBV9	TRBJ2-3	CASSVGSAGGSDTQYF	TGTGCCAGCAGCGTAGGGTCAGCGGGAGGGTCAGATACGCAGTATTTT
NA	NA	TRBV19	TRBJ2-3	CASSIRYGITDTQYF	TGTGCCAGTAGTATACGCTACGGGATCACAGATACGCAGTATTTT
NA	NA	TRBV6-5	TRBJ2-7	CASSTGTTISYEQYF	TGTGCCAGCAGTACCGGGACCACGATCTCCTACGAGCAGTACTTC
once	NA	TRBV5-1	TRBJ2-1	CASSFGWRVGPSYNEQFF	TGCGCCAGCAGCTTTGGTTGGCGAGTGGGGCCCTCCTACAATGAGCAGTTCTTC
NA	TRBD1	TRBV7-2	TRBJ2-3	CASSRQGWDTQYF	TGTGCCAGCAGTCGACAGGGGTGGGATACGCAGTATTTT
once	NA	TRBV6-1	TRBJ2-3	CASSEMADKYF	TGTGCCAGCAGTGAAATGGCAGACAAATATTTT
NA	NA	TRBV25-1	TRBJ1-3	CASSVTDRNTIYF	TGTGCCAGCAGTGTAACGGACAGAAACACCATATATTTT
once	NA	TRBV4-3	TRBJ2-3	CASSQDLNTDTQYF	TGCGCCAGCAGCCAAGATTTAAACACAGATACGCAGTATTTT
NA	NA	TRBV7-2	TRBJ2-3	CASSLALVPDTQYF	TGTGCCAGCAGCTTAGCCCTAGTCCCAGATACGCAGTATTTT
few	NA	TRBV7-3	TRBJ2-1	CASSPTRDSHGNEQFF	TGTGCCAGCAGCCCCACTCGAGACTCCCACGGTAATGAGCAGTTCTTC
NA	NA	TRBV5-1	TRBJ1-6	CASSRAGTPSNSPLHF	TGCGCCAGCAGCCGGGCCGGGACTCCCTCTAATTCACCCCTCCACTTT
NA	NA	TRBV6-5	TRBJ1-6	CASSYRSPLQPLHF	TGTGCCAGCAGTTACCGCAGCCCCCTCCAACCCCTCCACTTT
NA	NA	TRBV19	TRBJ1-5	CASKLTVGSNQPQHF	TGTGCCAGTAAACTTACCGTAGGCAGCAATCAGCCCCAGCATTTT
NA	TRBD2	TRBV5-1	TRBJ2-1	CASSSSVLAGEGEQFF	TGCGCCAGCAGCTCCTCGGTACTAGCGGGGGAGGGTGAGCAGTTCTTC
once	NA	TRBV5-1	TRBJ2-3	CASSLGGLTDTQYF	TGCGCCAGCAGCTTGGGGGGGCTCACAGATACGCAGTATTTT
few	NA	TRBV7-6	TRBJ1-6	CASSLVGGRANSPLHF	TGTGCCAGCAGCTTAGTCGGCGGGCGGGCGAATTCACCCCTCCACTTT
few	NA	TRBV7-6	TRBJ1-1	CASSLARNTEAFF	TGTGCCAGCAGCTTGGCCAGGAACACTGAAGCTTTCTTT
once	NA	TRBV4-3	TRBJ2-7	CASSRGTKDEQYF	TGCGCCAGCAGCCGGGGAACGAAGGACGAGCAGTACTTC
NA	TRBD2	TRBV5-1	TRBJ2-1	CASSYGTSGRTNNEQFF	TGCGCCAGCAGCTATGGGACTAGCGGGAGGACCAACAATGAGCAGTTCTTC
NA	NA	TRBV4-3	TRBJ2-7	CASSQLLGDEQYF	TGCGCCAGCAGCCAGCTTCTAGGCGACGAGCAGTACTTC
NA	NA	TRBV5-5	TRBJ1-4	CASSLYTDNEKLFF	TGTGCCAGCAGCTTGTATACAGATAATGAAAAACTGTTTTTT
NA	NA	TRBV9	TRBJ2-7	CASSVMGVPYEQYF	TGTGCCAGCAGCGTAATGGGAGTTCCCTACGAGCAGTACTTC
NA	NA	TRBV6-2/TRBV6-3	TRBJ1-5	CASSYSPLDGRGEPQHF	TGTGCCAGCAGTTACTCTCCCTTGGACGGAAGGGGTGAGCCCCAGCATTTT
NA	TRBD1	TRBV3-1/TRBV3-2	TRBJ2-1	CASSQFGDSSYNEQFF	TGTGCCAGCAGCCAATTTGGGGACAGCTCCTACAATGAGCAGTTCTTC
NA	NA	TRBV5-1	TRBJ2-2	CASSLASQGTGELFF	TGCGCCAGCAGCTTGGCCTCGCAGGGTACCGGGGAGCTGTTTTTT
NA	TRBD1	TRBV4-3	TRBJ2-5	CASSPLWTGGETQYF	TGCGCCAGCAGCCCCCTGTGGACAGGGGGAGAGACCCAGTACTTC
NA	TRBD1	TRBV15	TRBJ2-7	CATSRGQVGPYEQYF	TGTGCCACCAGCAGGGGACAGGTGGGTCCCTACGAGCAGTACTTC
NA	NA	TRBV7-9	TRBJ1-4	CASSLVRGETNEKLFF	TGTGCCAGCAGCTTAGTCAGAGGGGAAACTAATGAAAAACTGTTTTTT
NA	NA	TRBV11-2	TRBJ2-7	CASSLVRGYEQYF	TGTGCCAGCAGCTTAGTACGAGGTTACGAGCAGTACTTC
NA	NA	TRBV30	TRBJ1-1	CAWSDPPTAPNTEAFF	TGTGCCTGGAGTGACCCCCCGACAGCACCGAACACTGAAGCTTTCTTT
NA	NA	TRBV5-1	TRBJ2-1	CASSVGTSSTYNEQFF	TGCGCCAGCAGCGTGGGCACTAGCAGCACCTACAATGAGCAGTTCTTC
NA	TRBD1	TRBV7-9	TRBJ2-1	CASSLARTGYNEQFF	TGTGCCAGCAGCTTAGCTAGGACAGGGTACAATGAGCAGTTCTTC
NA	NA	TRBV5-1	TRBJ1-3	CASSLLPDLRNTIYF	TGCGCCAGCAGCTTGCTCCCCGATCTGCGAAACACCATATATTTT
NA	TRBD1	TRBV5-6	TRBJ2-3	CASSEQGQPWTDTQYF	TGTGCCAGCAGCGAACAGGGACAGCCGTGGACAGATACGCAGTATTTT
NA	NA	TRBV19	TRBJ1-1	CASSRDLGTEAFF	TGTGCCAGTAGCAGGGATTTGGGCACTGAAGCTTTCTTT
NA	NA	TRBV5-1	TRBJ2-3	CASSLAWGEGTDTQYF	TGCGCCAGCAGCTTGGCCTGGGGGGAGGGCACAGATACGCAGTATTTT